This is a list of T cell receptor beta chains from one sample in a study of identical twins. TCRdb re-analysed the 5' RACE reads in MiXCR, keeping a single row per CDR3 protein. The table shows 1.5 million to 2 million distinct CDR3 sequences, with about 31% occurring only once. Sequencing used cord blood. The receptor source for this set is a newborn girl in good health. The CDR3 runs from the conserved cysteine through the conserved F or W. D genes are given only for firm matches. Clone size is shown for a subset of rows, as once, few, many or a class of expanded clone.

d_call: NA; j_call: TRBJ1-4; clone_size: NA; v_call: TRBV4-1; cdr3_nt: TGCGCCAGCAGCCCTAGGGAACGGAAAAATGAAAAACTGTTTTTT; cdr3_aa: CASSPRERKNEKLFF
d_call: TRBD1; j_call: TRBJ1-6; clone_size: NA; v_call: TRBV2; cdr3_nt: TGTGCCAGCAGTGAAGCCCCACTAGGACAGGCTGATTCACCCCTCCACTTT; cdr3_aa: CASSEAPLGQADSPLHF
d_call: TRBD2; j_call: TRBJ2-3; clone_size: few; v_call: TRBV12-3/TRBV12-4; cdr3_nt: TGTGCCAGCAGTCCGAACTACCAACTAGCGGGAGGGCCAGCAAAAACAGATACGCAGTATTTT; cdr3_aa: CASSPNYQLAGGPAKTDTQYF
d_call: TRBD1; j_call: TRBJ1-5; clone_size: few; v_call: TRBV20-1; cdr3_nt: TGCAGTGCTAGTTTTCCGGACAGGGTAGGCGATAACAATCAGCCCCAGCATTTT; cdr3_aa: CSASFPDRVGDNNQPQHF
d_call: TRBD2; j_call: TRBJ2-7; clone_size: NA; v_call: TRBV10-3; cdr3_nt: TGTGCCATCAGTGGAACTAGCGGGAGTCGAAACGAGCAGTACTTC; cdr3_aa: CAISGTSGSRNEQYF
d_call: NA; j_call: TRBJ2-1; clone_size: once; v_call: TRBV25-1; cdr3_nt: TGTGCCAGCAGTGGCCCCAAGACCTACAATGAGCAGTTCTTC; cdr3_aa: CASSGPKTYNEQFF
d_call: TRBD1; j_call: TRBJ1-2; clone_size: few; v_call: TRBV12-3/TRBV12-4; cdr3_nt: TGTGCCAGCGGGACAGGGCTAGGATATGGCTACACCTTC; cdr3_aa: CASGTGLGYGYTF
d_call: NA; j_call: TRBJ2-1; clone_size: NA; v_call: TRBV28; cdr3_nt: TGTGCCAGCAGTACAGACTCTGATTCCTACGAGCAGTTCTTC; cdr3_aa: CASSTDSDSYEQFF
d_call: NA; j_call: TRBJ2-5; clone_size: NA; v_call: TRBV5-1; cdr3_nt: TGCGCCAGCAGCATGACCAGAGGTGAGCAGTACTTC; cdr3_aa: CASSMTRGEQYF
d_call: NA; j_call: TRBJ1-5; clone_size: NA; v_call: TRBV10-3; cdr3_nt: TGTGCCATCACAGGGGATGGCAATCAGCCCCAGCATTTT; cdr3_aa: CAITGDGNQPQHF
d_call: NA; j_call: TRBJ2-3; clone_size: NA; v_call: TRBV12-3/TRBV12-4; cdr3_nt: TGTGCCAGCAGGTTTGCCGGGACTAGCACAGATACGCAGTATTTT; cdr3_aa: CASRFAGTSTDTQYF
d_call: TRBD2; j_call: TRBJ2-1; clone_size: NA; v_call: TRBV29-1; cdr3_nt: TGCAGCGTTAGCGGGGGGCCGGGGAATGAGCAGTTCTTC; cdr3_aa: CSVSGGPGNEQFF
d_call: NA; j_call: TRBJ2-5; clone_size: few; v_call: TRBV24-1; cdr3_nt: TGTGCCACCAGTGACTATAGAAGGGAGACCCAGTACTTC; cdr3_aa: CATSDYRRETQYF
d_call: TRBD2; j_call: TRBJ2-3; clone_size: NA; v_call: TRBV20-1; cdr3_nt: TGCAGTGCTTTCCTTAGCGGGAGGGGGCCAGATACGCAGTATTTT; cdr3_aa: CSAFLSGRGPDTQYF
d_call: NA; j_call: TRBJ2-7; clone_size: many; v_call: TRBV6-2/TRBV6-3; cdr3_nt: TGTGCCAGCAGAGACAACTACGAGCAGTACTTC; cdr3_aa: CASRDNYEQYF
d_call: NA; j_call: TRBJ1-4; clone_size: few; v_call: TRBV7-8; cdr3_nt: NA; cdr3_aa: CASSTSRTASNEKLFF
d_call: NA; j_call: TRBJ1-4; clone_size: NA; v_call: TRBV5-1; cdr3_nt: TGCGCCAGCAGCTTATGGGGGTCTCCTCTTTCTAATGAAAAACTGTTTTTT; cdr3_aa: CASSLWGSPLSNEKLFF
d_call: NA; j_call: TRBJ2-7; clone_size: NA; v_call: TRBV12-3/TRBV12-4; cdr3_nt: TGTGCCAGCAGTTCACGTGCGGGGGAGCAGTACTTC; cdr3_aa: CASSSRAGEQYF
d_call: NA; j_call: TRBJ2-3; clone_size: few; v_call: TRBV12-3/TRBV12-4; cdr3_nt: TGTGCCAGCAGCCCACAGGCGTATGGTACAGATACGCAGTATTTT; cdr3_aa: CASSPQAYGTDTQYF
d_call: NA; j_call: TRBJ2-2; clone_size: NA; v_call: TRBV4-1; cdr3_nt: TGCGCCAGCAGCCGCCGGGACACCAACACCGGGGAGCTGTTTTTT; cdr3_aa: CASSRRDTNTGELFF
d_call: NA; j_call: TRBJ2-3; clone_size: once; v_call: TRBV12-3/TRBV12-4; cdr3_nt: TGTGCCGGCAGTTTAGCCCTGAGCACAGATACGCAGTATTTT; cdr3_aa: CAGSLALSTDTQYF
d_call: NA; j_call: TRBJ2-7; clone_size: few; v_call: TRBV20-1; cdr3_nt: TGCAGTGCTAGAGATTCGGGTCACGAGCAGTACTTC; cdr3_aa: CSARDSGHEQYF
d_call: NA; j_call: TRBJ1-5; clone_size: NA; v_call: TRBV24-1; cdr3_nt: TGTGCCACCAGTGATTTTTTACAGGGTAGCAATCAGCCCCAGCATTTT; cdr3_aa: CATSDFLQGSNQPQHF
d_call: NA; j_call: TRBJ2-2; clone_size: NA; v_call: TRBV4-2; cdr3_nt: TGTGCCAGCAGCGCTTGGGCCACAAACACCGGGGAGCTGTTTTTT; cdr3_aa: CASSAWATNTGELFF
d_call: NA; j_call: TRBJ1-2; clone_size: few; v_call: TRBV10-3; cdr3_nt: TGTGCCATCAAAGACAACTATGGCTACACCTTC; cdr3_aa: CAIKDNYGYTF
d_call: NA; j_call: TRBJ2-4; clone_size: NA; v_call: TRBV12-3/TRBV12-4; cdr3_nt: TGTGCCAGCAGCCCTAATCGACCAGGAACTCGAAACATTCGGTACTTC; cdr3_aa: CASSPNRPGTRNIRYF
d_call: NA; j_call: TRBJ2-3; clone_size: many; v_call: TRBV29-1; cdr3_nt: TGCAGCGTGAACCAGGGGATCGGAGATACGCAGTATTTT; cdr3_aa: CSVNQGIGDTQYF
d_call: NA; j_call: TRBJ1-6; clone_size: NA; v_call: TRBV20-1; cdr3_nt: TGCAGTGCCCACCCGGGTGTGGCGGTCGCCGACCACTTT; cdr3_aa: CSAHPGVAVADHF
d_call: TRBD2; j_call: TRBJ2-7; clone_size: few; v_call: TRBV11-2; cdr3_nt: TGTGCCAGCAGCTCCCCTCTAGCGGGGTACTACGAGCAGTACTTC; cdr3_aa: CASSSPLAGYYEQYF
d_call: NA; j_call: TRBJ2-5; clone_size: many; v_call: TRBV6-2/TRBV6-3; cdr3_nt: TGTGCCAGCAGTTACTCCGGGAGATCAGAGACCCAGTACTTC; cdr3_aa: CASSYSGRSETQYF
d_call: NA; j_call: TRBJ1-2; clone_size: few; v_call: TRBV9; cdr3_nt: TGTGCCAGCAGCGCAAATAACTATGGCTACACCTTC; cdr3_aa: CASSANNYGYTF
d_call: NA; j_call: TRBJ2-1; clone_size: NA; v_call: TRBV3-1; cdr3_nt: TGTGCCAGCAGCCAGGGGAGGCTCGCGCAGTTCTTC; cdr3_aa: CASSQGRLAQFF
d_call: NA; j_call: TRBJ1-5; clone_size: NA; v_call: TRBV28; cdr3_nt: TGTGCCAGCAGTTCACTCATCAAGCCCCAGCATTTT; cdr3_aa: CASSSLIKPQHF
d_call: NA; j_call: TRBJ2-4; clone_size: NA; v_call: TRBV13; cdr3_nt: TGTGCCAGCAACTTCCGGAGGGGAAACATTCAGTACTTC; cdr3_aa: CASNFRRGNIQYF
d_call: TRBD1; j_call: TRBJ1-4; clone_size: few; v_call: TRBV11-2; cdr3_nt: TGTGCCAGCAGCCGTTCTACAGGGGGAGTTAGGACTAATGAAAAACTGTTTTTT; cdr3_aa: CASSRSTGGVRTNEKLFF
d_call: TRBD2; j_call: TRBJ2-1; clone_size: few; v_call: TRBV6-5; cdr3_nt: TGTGCCAGCAGTTACGGGACAGGGAGCGAACTAGCGGGAGCTTACAATGAGCAGTTCTTC; cdr3_aa: CASSYGTGSELAGAYNEQFF
d_call: TRBD1; j_call: TRBJ2-5; clone_size: few; v_call: TRBV6-5; cdr3_nt: TGTGCCAGCAGACCCATCCGGGACAGATACCAAGAGACCCAGTACTTC; cdr3_aa: CASRPIRDRYQETQYF
d_call: NA; j_call: TRBJ1-6; clone_size: NA; v_call: TRBV3-1; cdr3_nt: TGTGCCAGCAGCGCCCGGACGGCCAATAAGTCACCCCTCCACTTT; cdr3_aa: CASSARTANKSPLHF
d_call: NA; j_call: TRBJ1-6; clone_size: NA; v_call: TRBV27; cdr3_nt: TGTGCCAGCAGTCTTTTAAAGGGTTATAGATCACCCCTCCACTTT; cdr3_aa: CASSLLKGYRSPLHF
d_call: NA; j_call: TRBJ1-2; clone_size: NA; v_call: TRBV11-2; cdr3_nt: TGTGCCAGCGGCTTGTTCGATGGGGGGTATGGCTACACCTTC; cdr3_aa: CASGLFDGGYGYTF
d_call: NA; j_call: TRBJ2-7; clone_size: NA; v_call: TRBV7-2; cdr3_nt: TGTGCCAGCAGCGAACCAGGGTTCTCCTACAATGAGCAGTACTTC; cdr3_aa: CASSEPGFSYNEQYF
d_call: NA; j_call: TRBJ1-5; clone_size: NA; v_call: TRBV20-1; cdr3_nt: TGCAGTGCACAGCATGGGTCGATTAGCAATCAGCCCCAGCATTTT; cdr3_aa: CSAQHGSISNQPQHF
d_call: TRBD1; j_call: TRBJ1-2; clone_size: NA; v_call: TRBV12-3/TRBV12-4; cdr3_nt: TGTGCCAGCAGTGGGACAGGGGGCCTCTATGGCTACACCTTC; cdr3_aa: CASSGTGGLYGYTF
d_call: TRBD2; j_call: TRBJ2-7; clone_size: NA; v_call: TRBV6-5; cdr3_nt: TGTGCCAGCTCCAAGCCTAGCGGACACAATGAGCAGTACTTC; cdr3_aa: CASSKPSGHNEQYF
d_call: TRBD1; j_call: TRBJ2-3; clone_size: NA; v_call: TRBV28; cdr3_nt: TGTGCCAGCAGTTCAGGACAGGGGAACACAGATACGCAGTATTTT; cdr3_aa: CASSSGQGNTDTQYF
d_call: TRBD1; j_call: TRBJ2-7; clone_size: NA; v_call: TRBV5-1; cdr3_nt: TGCGCCAGCAGCTCCGACAGGGTTATCTACGAGCAGTACTTC; cdr3_aa: CASSSDRVIYEQYF
d_call: NA; j_call: TRBJ2-1; clone_size: NA; v_call: TRBV12-3/TRBV12-4; cdr3_nt: TGTGCCAGCAGTTTACTGGTGGATAGGCAGTTCTTC; cdr3_aa: CASSLLVDRQFF
d_call: NA; j_call: TRBJ2-7; clone_size: NA; v_call: TRBV27; cdr3_nt: TGTGCCAGAGGTGAGAGCTCCTACGAGCAGTACTTC; cdr3_aa: CARGESSYEQYF
d_call: TRBD1; j_call: TRBJ2-5; clone_size: few; v_call: TRBV29-1; cdr3_nt: TGCAGCGTTGCCAAGGGGACAGGGAGGGAAGAGACCCAGTACTTC; cdr3_aa: CSVAKGTGREETQYF
d_call: TRBD1; j_call: TRBJ1-5; clone_size: NA; v_call: TRBV10-3; cdr3_nt: TGTGCCATCAGTGGGGGACAGACTAATCGGCCCCAGCATTTT; cdr3_aa: CAISGGQTNRPQHF
d_call: NA; j_call: TRBJ1-1; clone_size: few; v_call: TRBV10-3; cdr3_nt: TGTAGCGCCGGGGGCTACACTGAAGCTTTCTTT; cdr3_aa: CSAGGYTEAFF
d_call: NA; j_call: TRBJ2-1; clone_size: few; v_call: TRBV11-1; cdr3_nt: TGTGCCAGCAGCTTAGGTTGGGGTGCCTACAATGAGCAGTTCTTC; cdr3_aa: CASSLGWGAYNEQFF
d_call: TRBD1; j_call: TRBJ1-5; clone_size: few; v_call: TRBV20-1; cdr3_nt: TGCAGTGCTAGTGCGGGACAGGGGGCAAGTCAGCCCCAGCATTTT; cdr3_aa: CSASAGQGASQPQHF
d_call: TRBD1; j_call: TRBJ1-6; clone_size: NA; v_call: TRBV5-5; cdr3_nt: TGTGCCAGCAGCTGGCTGACAGGGGTAGTTCATCCACCCCTCCACTTT; cdr3_aa: CASSWLTGVVHPPLHF
d_call: TRBD2; j_call: TRBJ2-1; clone_size: NA; v_call: TRBV20-1; cdr3_nt: TGCAGTGCTATCCCGGGACTAGCGGGGCACCAATCCTACAATGAGCAGTTCTTC; cdr3_aa: CSAIPGLAGHQSYNEQFF